The present entry profiles one T cell receptor (beta chain) with its context. Its matching antigen is unknown. Profiled with immunoSEQ multiplex PCR; TCRdb holds only in-frame clones, not every one. The repertoire includes 75,000 to 100,000 clones, 80% to 90% of them detected once, and around 1.5% sits in the top ten. The germline V gene encodes CDR1 SGHVS and CDR2 FQNEAQ. J gave up 8 bases and V 0 bases, and 2 bases lay outside the gene matches. This CDR3 has 14 residues. These data belong to a study of T cell responses to AZD1222 COVID-19 vaccine. In the study overall: Second-dose schedules of about 4 or about 12 weeks were combined. Study findings and constraints: There were mostly white British donors and more females than males, and clonal diversity was possibly underestimated. Nearly half of unique spike-specific TCRs reportedly avoided B.1.351 and B.1.1.7 mutated regions.

The rearrangement uses TRBV7-8 and TRBJ1-4, with TRBD1 matching 8 bases. The clonotype was recovered from an adult in good health. The material was peripheral blood, obtained on day 0 of AZD1222 vaccination. CDR3 DNA: TGTGCCAGCAGCTTAGCACAGGGGGGAGAAAAACTGTTTTTT. Residues: CASSLAQGGEKLFF.